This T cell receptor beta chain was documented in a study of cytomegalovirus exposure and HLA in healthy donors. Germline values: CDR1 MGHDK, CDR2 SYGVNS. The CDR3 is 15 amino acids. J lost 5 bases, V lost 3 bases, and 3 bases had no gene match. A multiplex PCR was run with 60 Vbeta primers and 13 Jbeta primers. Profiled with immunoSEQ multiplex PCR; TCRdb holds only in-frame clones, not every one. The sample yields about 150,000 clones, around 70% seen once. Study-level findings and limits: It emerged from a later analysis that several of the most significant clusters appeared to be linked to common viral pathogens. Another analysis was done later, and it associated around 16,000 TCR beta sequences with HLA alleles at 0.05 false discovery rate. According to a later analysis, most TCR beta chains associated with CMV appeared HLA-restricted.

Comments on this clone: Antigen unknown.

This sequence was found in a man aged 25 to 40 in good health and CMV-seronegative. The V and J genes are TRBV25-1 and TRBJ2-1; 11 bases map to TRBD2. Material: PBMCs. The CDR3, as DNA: TGTGCCAGCAGTGATCTAGCGGGGGGAGACAATGAGCAGTTCTTC. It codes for CASSDLAGGDNEQFF.